One and the same sample provided the 18 T cell receptor beta chains below, sequenced in a study of T cell changes during pregnancy in multiple sclerosis (dated by TCRdb to about 2019). The library relied on the immunoSEQ multiplex PCR assay. TCRdb carries this immuneACCESS record with in-frame sequences only. Its versions omit some clonotypes, under half of them owing to an unresolved V gene in the studies checked, with the rest unexplained. The sample profile shows 20,000 to 25,000 clones; approximately 80% of them were found once. The top ten constitute roughly 14% of the sample. Sample: CD8+ T cells from peripheral blood mononuclear cells, taken in the first trimester of pregnancy. The receptor set was obtained from a female donor in good health, enrolled as a control in a pregnancy study.

This clone was picked up a small number of times. The chain carries TRBV13 and TRBJ1-1, with D perhaps matching TRBD1 (6 bases). This CDR3 spans 15 amino acids. V lost 5 bases and J lost 3, with 16 bases in between. Germline V gene data show CDR1 as PRHDT and CDR2 as FYEKMQ (reference sequence). CDR3 sequence: CASSDRTGRHTEAFF. The CDR3 DNA reads TGTGCCAGCAGCGATCGAACAGGGCGCCACACTGAAGCTTTCTTT.

The gene calls are TRBV7-9 and TRBJ2-7; 12 positions agree with TRBD1. The junction had 5 bases not matched to a gene; V was cut back by 7 bases and J by 4 bases. Germline CDR1 reads SEHNR; CDR2 reads FQNEAQ (reference sequence). The CDR3 spans 14 residues. The CDR3 nucleotides are TGTGCCAGCAAAGGGGGACAGGGGGCGTACGAGCAGTACTTC. Translating it yields CASKGGQGAYEQYF.

V gene TRBV7-3 combines with J gene TRBJ2-7; 7 bases line up with TRBD2. The CDR3 consists of 12 residues. V lost 4 bases to trimming and J lost 7 bases; unmatched junction nucleotides: 4. Germline-derived CDR1 and CDR2 are SGHTA and FQGTGA. The DNA for the CDR3 is TGTGCCAGCAGCTCGGGGGGAGGGGAGCAGTACTTC. Amino acid sequence: CASSSGGGEQYF.

The chain links TRBV6-1 to TRBJ1-6; 7 bases agree with TRBD1. There are 16 residues in the CDR3. The V segment lost 6 bases and the J segment 6 bases; nucleotides outside the gene matches: 11. CDR1 and CDR2 (germline): MNHNS, SASEGT. The CDR3 DNA sequence: TGTGCCAGCAGCGAACAACAGGGGACGGGTAATTCACCCCTCCACTTT. Its protein product is CASSEQQGTGNSPLHF.

The V and J genes are TRBV27 and TRBJ1-6, with a tentative D call TRBD1 (5 bases). The CDR3 runs to 14 residues. Germline CDR1 is MNHEY and CDR2 is SMNVEV (reference sequence). Deletions cut 6 bases from V and 3 bases from J, with 9 bases between. The CDR3 region is CASRPGNYNSPLHF. The CDR3 DNA follows: TGTGCCAGCAGGCCAGGGAACTATAATTCACCCCTCCACTTT.

This chain uses TRBV19 with TRBJ2-3; D is perhaps TRBD2 (6 bases). Trimming pared 6 bases from V and 1 base from J, leaving 11 bases between. Per the germline V gene, CDR1 is LNHDA and CDR2 is SQIVND (reference sequence). The CDR3 is 14 amino acids. The CDR3 nucleotides read TGTGCCAGTAGCCAGGCTAGCGGCACAGATACGCAGTATTTT. Translating it yields CASSQASGTDTQYF.

The genes are TRBV10-2 and TRBJ2-2; TRBD2 might be the D (6 bases). The CDR3 is made up of 14 amino acids. Trimming cost V 3 bases and J 6 bases, with 11 bases left between them. Germline V gives CDR1 WSHSY, CDR2 SAAADI. The CDR3 region is CASSELGTPGELFF. For the CDR3, the DNA is TGCGCCAGCAGTGAACTCGGGACTCCCGGGGAGCTGTTTTTT.

There are a few counts of this clone. The sample has other DNA sequences that encode this CDR3 too. J is TRBJ2-1 and V is TRBV6-4; 8 bases match TRBD2. J was trimmed by 4 bases and V by 3 bases; bases with no gene match: 5. The CDR3 is made up of 15 amino acids. Germline V lookup: CDR1 MRHNA, CDR2 SNTAGT. CDR3 loop: CASSDGGGSYNEQFF. CDR3 DNA: TGTGCCAGCAGTGATGGCGGGGGGTCGTACAATGAGCAGTTCTTC.

The V and J genes are TRBV25-1 and TRBJ2-1; tentatively, D is TRBD2 (5 bases). This CDR3 is 16 amino acids long. V gave up 5 bases and J gave up 0 bases, with 14 bases separating them. Germline-derived CDR1 and CDR2 are MGHDK and SYGVNS. The CDR3 sequence is CASSPPDWSSYNEQFF. The CDR3 nucleotides read TGTGCCAGCAGTCCTCCGGACTGGAGCTCCTACAATGAGCAGTTCTTC.

This chain connects TRBV10-3 to TRBJ1-5, with D tentatively TRBD1 (5 bases). The CDR3 totals 13 residues. The ends were cut back, 10 bases at V and 3 bases at J, with 13 bases in the middle. The germline V gene encodes CDR1 ENHRY and CDR2 SYGVKD. The CDR3 sequence: CASTWDYNQPQHF. The CDR3 region has the DNA TGTGCCAGTACGTGGGACTACAATCAGCCCCAGCATTTT.

The gene calls are TRBV6-6 and TRBJ2-5; D remains ambiguous. Germline CDR1 MNHNY, CDR2 SVGAGI (reference sequence). The CDR3 is made up of 14 amino acids. The ends were cut back, 0 bases at V and 0 bases at J, with 5 bases in the middle. The CDR3 coding sequence is TGTGCCAGCAGTTACTCTCCGTACCAAGAGACCCAGTACTTC. Amino acid sequence: CASSYSPYQETQYF.

A single count supports this clone. J is TRBJ1-6 and V is TRBV10-3, with D uncertain. The germline gives CDR1 ENHRY, CDR2 SYGVKD. CDR3 length: 15 amino acids. Trimming shortened V by 0 bases and J by 4 bases, and 7 bases separated the two germline ends. CDR3 in amino acids: CAISESRLYNSPLHF. Written as DNA, the CDR3 is TGTGCCATCAGTGAGTCTCGGTTATATAATTCACCCCTCCACTTT.

This chain connects TRBV9 to TRBJ2-7, with D maybe TRBD2 (6 bases). CDR1 SGDLS and CDR2 YYNGEE come from the germline V gene. CDR3 size: 14 residues. Trimming stripped 4 bases from V and 2 bases from J, with 13 bases between. The CDR3 DNA follows: TGTGCCAGCAGCCCCTACGGGAGCCCCTACGAGCAGTACTTC. Its translation: CASSPYGSPYEQYF.

The chain is built from TRBV4-1 and TRBJ2-3; D not certain. Looked up from germline, CDR1 is MGHRA and CDR2 is YSYEKL. This CDR3 contains 15 residues. V gave up 3 bases and J gave up 1 base, with 11 bases separating them. CDR3 region: CASSQPAEGTDTQYF. The CDR3 nucleotides read TGCGCCAGCAGCCAGCCGGCGGAAGGCACAGATACGCAGTATTTT.

The chain couples TRBV19 to TRBJ1-5; 8 bases are a match to TRBD1. The CDR3 spans 14 residues. Germline CDR1 and CDR2: LNHDA and SQIVND (reference sequence). Trimming removed 7 bases from V and 5 bases from J; junction bases left unmatched: 7. In DNA form, the CDR3 reads TGTGCCAGTACAGGACAGGGTAGAGATCAGCCCCAGCATTTT. Its protein is CASTGQGRDQPQHF.

The table lists this clone with a count of one. V and J are TRBV7-2 and TRBJ2-7, with 7 bases matching TRBD2. The CDR3 covers 15 residues. V shed 2 bases, J shed 2 bases, and the junction held 6 bases outside the gene matches. Germline CDR1 reads SGHTA; CDR2 reads FQGNSA. DNA of the CDR3: TGTGCCAGCAGCTTAAAGGGCGGGAGACCCTACGAGCAGTACTTC. Protein sequence: CASSLKGGRPYEQYF. The whole variable domain, remainder taken from reference TRBV7-2 and TRBJ2-7, is GAGVSQSPSNKVTEKGKDVELRCDPISGHTALYWYRQSLGQGLEFLIYFQGNSAPDKSGLPSDRFSAERTGGSVSTLTIQRTQQEDSAVYLCASSLKGGRPYEQYFGPGTRLTVT.

This clone was seen only once. CDR3 sequence: CAWSQGQGLYGYTF. The CDR3 coding sequence is TGTGCCTGGAGTCAGGGACAGGGCCTCTATGGCTACACCTTC. The V gene is TRBV30, the J gene TRBJ1-2, with TRBD1 matching over 9 bases. This CDR3 has 14 residues. Germline V gives CDR1 GTSNPN, CDR2 SVGIG (reference sequence). V was clipped by 2 bases and J by 4 bases; unmatched bases: 5.

This clone has at least ten counts. The chain uses TRBV18 and TRBJ2-7; no firm D call. Germline CDR1 is KGHSH and CDR2 is LQKENI. The CDR3 has 13 residues. Trimming took 3 bases from V and 3 from J, leaving 9 bases between them. The CDR3 reads CASSPVRNYEQYF. DNA of the CDR3: TGTGCCAGCTCACCGGTCAGGAACTACGAGCAGTACTTC.